One sample yielded the 11 T cell receptor beta chains listed below, sequenced in a study of CD8+ T cells in alopecia areata. Reverse transcribed after extraction, RNA yielded cDNA as the sequencing template. TCRdb's table, derived via immunoSEQ multiplex PCR, lists solely in-frame clones and lacks some. The data hold fewer than 250,000 clones, with 45% to 65% observed a single time. Treatment given: oral pan-JAK inhibitor, 5-10 mg twice daily. This specimen consisted of CD4+ T cells sorted from blood, obtained at week 4, from a patient treated with tofacitinib. These receptors were obtained from a human donor with alopecia areata.

This clone has just one count. This sequence joins TRBV29-1 and TRBJ1-1; D perhaps matches TRBD1 (5 bases). Looked up from germline, CDR1 is SQVTM and CDR2 is ANQGSEA. The V end was cut by 7 bases, the J end by 8 bases, with 20 bases between. CDR3 length equals 13 residues. CDR3 bases: TGCAGCGCGGGGCGGGACGGAGCCTCAGAAGCTTTCTTT. Encoded protein: CSAGRDGASEAFF.

The rearrangement uses TRBV29-1 and TRBJ1-2, with D uncertain. Per germline, CDR1 SQVTM and CDR2 ANQGSEA. The length of the CDR3 is 13 residues. V lost 3 bases and J lost 2, with 10 bases in between. Written as DNA, the CDR3 is TGCAGCGTTGATGCAGACGAGAACTATGGCTACACCTTC. Translated: CSVDADENYGYTF.

V usage is TRBV28 and J usage is TRBJ1-5; a possible D gene is TRBD1 (5 bases). The germline gives CDR1 MDHEN, CDR2 SYDVKM. V was cut by 8 bases and J by 2 bases, with 19 bases left in between. This CDR3 has 16 amino acids. The CDR3 region has the DNA TGTGCCAGCCTTACCGGGGCGGGAGGTCGCAATCAGCCCCAGCATTTT. Translated: CASLTGAGGRNQPQHF.

CDR3 sequence (DNA): TGCAGCGTTGAGCCCGGGCAAGGGGGGGCCTATGGCTACACCTTC. It translates to CSVEPGQGGAYGYTF. J is TRBJ1-2 and V is TRBV29-1; D is possibly TRBD1 (6 bases). Per the germline V gene, CDR1 is SQVTM and CDR2 is ANQGSEA. V lost 3 bases, J lost 4 bases, and 18 bases lay in between. The CDR3 is 15 residues long.

V usage is TRBV4-3 and J usage is TRBJ1-2; D remains unclear. The CDR3 spans 13 residues. Trimming cost V 0 bases and J 4 bases, with 6 bases left between them. Germline V gives CDR1 LGHNA, CDR2 YSLEER. The CDR3 loop is CASSQDRLYGYTF. In DNA, the CDR3 is TGCGCCAGCAGCCAAGATCGGCTCTATGGCTACACCTTC.

A few counts support this clone. This rearrangement joins TRBV18 to TRBJ2-7; D unclear. Germline CDR1 and CDR2: KGHSH and LQKENI. The CDR3 spans 13 residues. Deletions cut 2 bases from V and 2 bases from J, with 7 bases between. CDR3 bases: TGTGCCAGCTCACCAAGCTTGACCTACGAGCAGTACTTC. Translated, it gives CASSPSLTYEQYF.

This chain uses TRBV5-1 with TRBJ2-3, with TRBD2 as a possible D gene (7 bases). Looked up from germline, CDR1 is SGHRS and CDR2 is YFSETQ. The CDR3 loop spans 16 amino acids. Trimming took 3 bases from V and 3 from J, leaving 17 bases between them. CDR3 nucleotides: TGCGCCAGCAGCTCATTCGGGGGGCCGGAGACAGATACGCAGTATTTT. It codes for CASSSFGGPETDTQYF. Together with reference TRBV5-1 and TRBJ2-3, the CDR3 gives the full variable domain: KAGVTQTPRYLIKTRGQQVTLSCSPISGHRSVSWYQQTPGQGLQFLFEYFSETQRNKGNFPGRFSGRQFSNSRSEMNVSTLELGDSALYLCASSSFGGPETDTQYFGPGTRLTVL.

This sequence joins TRBV4-2 and TRBJ2-3; D gene ambiguous. CDR3 length: 16 residues. Trimming left V 5 bases short and J 6 bases short, with 21 bases between. Germline V gives CDR1 LGHNA, CDR2 YNFKEQ. CDR3 loop: CASSLVRWPRLDTQYF. DNA of the CDR3: TGTGCCAGCAGCTTGGTAAGGTGGCCAAGGTTGGATACGCAGTATTTT.

The chain has TRBV18 and TRBJ2-6, with TRBD1 matching over 8 bases. The J segment lost 2 bases and the V segment lost 3 bases, leaving 6 bases of the junction unmatched. Germline V gene data show CDR1 as KGHSH and CDR2 as LQKENI. CDR3 length equals 17 residues. CDR3 sequence (DNA): TGTGCCAGCTCACCGGGACAGGTCACGGCTGGGGCCAACGTCCTGACTTTC. This codes for CASSPGQVTAGANVLTF.

The genes are TRBV6-5 and TRBJ2-3; no clear D. This CDR3 has 14 residues. The germline gives CDR1 MNHEY, CDR2 SVGAGI. V shed 5 bases and J shed 5 bases, with 14 bases lying between them. CDR3 sequence (DNA): TGTGCCAGCAGTGGGGTCGGCTCGGGAGATACGCAGTATTTT. Amino acids: CASSGVGSGDTQYF.

This chain joins TRBV7-2 and TRBJ2-2; possibly TRBD2 for D (5 bases). In germline, CDR1 is SGHTA, CDR2 FQGNSA. The germline V and J ends were trimmed by 5 bases and 6 bases, with 16 bases remaining between them. This CDR3 region has 15 residues. CDR3 coding DNA: TGTGCCAGCAGCCAGCAGATCCGGGATGCCGGGGAGCTGTTTTTT. Translation: CASSQQIRDAGELFF.